Detailed here is one T cell receptor beta chain. The germline CDR1 and CDR2 sequences are SGHNT and YYREEE (reference sequence). The CDR3 runs to 14 residues. The germline V and J ends were trimmed by 4 bases and 4 bases, with 13 bases remaining between them. As originally analysed: Reference gene primer amplification in the assay estimated nucleated cell counts. The data were produced by immunoSEQ multiplex PCR, yet TCRdb's version contains in-frame clones alone and is incomplete. Clonal size and the V and J genes are those of that table, whereas D and trimming came from the DNA. The sample gives approximately 80,000 clones, around 88% of which show up once; around 7% is in the top ten. The data were obtained in a study of blood T cell repertoires in COVID-19. Overall study context: Acute-phase and convalescent COVID-19 samples originated in the United States, Italy and Spain. Nucleic acid was either cDNA or gDNA, and it came from T cells, B-cell-depleted T cells, or PBMCs.

This receptor was identified in a woman aged 80 or over with acute or convalescent COVID-19. This chain uses TRBV5-4 with TRBJ2-3; possibly TRBD2 for D (7 bases). Sample: peripheral blood. DNA of the CDR3: TGTGCCAGCAGCCCCTCGGGGGGCGCAGATACGCAGTATTTT. As protein: CASSPSGGADTQYF.